The 29 T cell receptor beta chains listed next were all sequenced from one sample in a study of cytomegalovirus exposure and HLA in healthy donors. This PCR relied on a set of 60 Vbeta primers and 13 Jbeta primers. Only in-frame clones appear in the TCRdb table, and some are missing; sequencing was by immunoSEQ multiplex PCR. The data hold under 200,000 clones, with about three quarters observed a single time. What was sequenced was PBMCs. The origin of the receptors is a woman younger than 45 in good health and CMV-seronegative.

This rearrangement joins TRBV6-1 to TRBJ2-3; tentatively, D is TRBD2 (5 bases). The CDR3 covers 15 residues. With 4 bases removed from V and 2 bases from J, the gap between germline ends came to 13 bases. Germline CDR1 is MNHNS and CDR2 is SASEGT. CDR3 coding DNA: TGTGCCAGCAGTGCCCTCCGGGGTAACACAGATACGCAGTATTTT. Residues: CASSALRGNTDTQYF.

The V call is TRBV5-4, the J call TRBJ2-3; 11 positions agree with TRBD2. This CDR3 has 16 amino acids. Germline V CDR1 and CDR2: SGHNT, YYREEE (reference sequence). With 6 bases clipped from V and 2 bases from J, the junction kept 8 bases outside the gene matches. The CDR3 nucleotides are TGTGCCAGCACCCATGGACTAGCGGGCGCCACAGATACGCAGTATTTT. The encoded protein is CASTHGLAGATDTQYF.

The chain links TRBV19 to TRBJ1-5; 9 bases map to TRBD1. The CDR3 sequence is 14 residues long. V gave up 10 bases and J gave up 5 bases; unmatched junction bases: 9. The germline V gene encodes CDR1 LNHDA and CDR2 SQIVND (reference sequence). This CDR3 is CATRTGQGHQPQHF. CDR3 coding DNA: TGTGCCACCAGGACAGGACAGGGGCATCAGCCCCAGCATTTT.

The V call is TRBV7-9, the J call TRBJ1-1, with 10 bases fitting TRBD1. Germline trimming cut 6 bases from V and 1 base from J; bases unmatched to any gene: 11. CDR3 length equals 17 residues. From germline, CDR1 is SEHNR and CDR2 FQNEAQ (reference sequence). CDR3 DNA sequence: TGTGCCAGCAGTTCCAGGACAGGGGGGTTAGCGAACACTGAAGCTTTCTTT. Translating it yields CASSSRTGGLANTEAFF.

The V gene is TRBV19, the J gene TRBJ1-2; TRBD1 agrees at 11 bases. Germline V gene lookup returns CDR1 LNHDA and CDR2 SQIVND (reference sequence). The trim removed 8 bases at V and 8 bases at J, leaving 13 bases unmatched. This CDR3 has 15 residues. The CDR3 protein is CASLGQGVPARGYTF. CDR3 sequence (DNA): TGTGCCAGTTTGGGACAGGGGGTACCCGCGAGGGGCTACACCTTC.

This chain joins TRBV5-1 and TRBJ2-2; TRBD1 matches 10 bases. The CDR3 is 15 amino acids. Germline-derived CDR1 and CDR2 are SGHRS and YFSETQ. The junction had 8 bases not matched to a gene; V was cut back by 4 bases and J by 8 bases. CDR3 protein: CASSRRTGGNGELFF. The CDR3 bases are TGCGCCAGCAGCCGAAGGACAGGGGGAAATGGGGAGCTGTTTTTT.

This clone was detected a few times. This sequence joins TRBV7-9 and TRBJ2-6, with a possible D match to TRBD2 (5 bases). The CDR3 runs to 15 residues. V lost 5 bases to trimming and J lost 0 bases, with 8 bases between them. CDR1 is SEHNR, CDR2 FQNEAQ, per germline (reference sequence). CDR3 in amino acids: CASSPGSSGANVLTF. Here the CDR3 DNA reads TGTGCCAGCAGCCCGGGGAGCTCTGGGGCCAACGTCCTGACTTTC. The whole variable domain, remainder taken from reference TRBV7-9 and TRBJ2-6, is DTGVSQNPRHKITKRGQNVTFRCDPISEHNRLYWYRQTLGQGPEFLTYFQNEAQLEKSRLLSDRFSAERPKGSFSTLEIQRTEQGDSAMYLCASSPGSSGANVLTFGAGSRLTVL.

This chain joins TRBV6-6 and TRBJ2-1; possibly TRBD2 for D (7 bases). CDR3 length equals 15 residues. Trimming cost V 6 bases and J 5 bases, with 17 bases left between them. Looked up from germline, CDR1 is MNHNY and CDR2 is SVGAGI (reference sequence). The CDR3 reads CASSRVWGGNNEQFF. In DNA, the CDR3 is TGTGCCAGCAGCCGGGTTTGGGGGGGCAACAATGAGCAGTTCTTC.

The chain carries TRBV7-8 and TRBJ1-5; 8 bases match TRBD1. CDR1 and CDR2 (germline): SGHVS, FQNEAQ. The V segment lost 3 bases and the J segment 7 bases; nucleotides outside the gene matches: 8. The CDR3 extends over 15 amino acids. The CDR3 region is CASSLAGQGHQPQHF. The CDR3 DNA is TGTGCCAGCAGCTTGGCCGGACAGGGACACCAGCCCCAGCATTTT.

The chain links TRBV5-6 to TRBJ1-5; 9 bases agree with TRBD1. This CDR3 has 17 amino acids. V trimming: 0 bases; J trimming: 0 bases; junction bases outside the gene matches: 4. CDR1 is SGHDT and CDR2 is YYEEEE in the germline V gene. The CDR3 sequence: CASSLGGTGYSNQPQHF. The CDR3 DNA is TGTGCCAGCAGCTTGGGGGGGACAGGGTATAGCAATCAGCCCCAGCATTTT.

V usage is TRBV10-3 and J usage is TRBJ1-2, with a weak D call TRBD1 (5 bases). With 4 bases removed from V and 3 bases from J, the gap between germline ends came to 9 bases. The germline gives CDR1 ENHRY, CDR2 SYGVKD. The CDR3 sequence is 13 residues long. The chain's CDR3 is CAISGPGDYGYTF. For the CDR3, the DNA is TGTGCCATCAGTGGTCCGGGGGACTATGGCTACACCTTC.

CDR3 sequence reads: CASSASTGGIGTEAFF. For the CDR3, the DNA is TGTGCCAGCAGCGCTTCGACAGGGGGCATCGGCACTGAAGCTTTCTTT. This sequence joins TRBV9 and TRBJ1-1; 10 bases are shared with TRBD1. The CDR3 covers 16 residues. CDR1 and CDR2 from the germline V gene are SGDLS and YYNGEE. J gave up 4 bases and V 3 bases, and 9 bases lay outside the gene matches.

Points on this clone: A junction end diverges from the germline sequence, so it may reflect a read error. The chain employs TRBV7-9 and TRBJ1-2, with D unresolved. The germline CDR1 and CDR2 sequences are SEHNR and FQNEAQ (reference sequence). The CDR3 sequence is 13 residues long. CDR3 sequence: CSSSLQTTYGYTF. The DNA of the CDR3 is TGTTCCAGCAGCCTACAGACCACCTATGGCTACACCTTC.

V and J are TRBV27 and TRBJ1-1, with 10 bases identical to TRBD1. The germline CDR1 and CDR2 sequences are MNHEY and SMNVEV (reference sequence). The CDR3 covers 14 residues. V trimming: 3 bases; J trimming: 5 bases; junction bases outside the gene matches: 3. Here the CDR3 DNA reads TGTGCCAGCAGTTTCGGGACAGGGGTTACTGAAGCTTTCTTT. Translated: CASSFGTGVTEAFF.

This chain connects TRBV27 to TRBJ1-5; 10 nucleotides line up with TRBD1. The CDR3 totals 14 residues. Germline CDR1 and CDR2: MNHEY and SMNVEV (reference sequence). With V trimmed by 6 bases and J by 6 bases, 5 bases remained unmatched. CDR3 sequence: CASRRTGGSQPQHF. The CDR3 DNA follows: TGTGCCAGCAGACGGACAGGGGGTAGTCAGCCCCAGCATTTT.

This chain joins TRBV29-1 and TRBJ2-5, with D perhaps matching TRBD1 (5 bases). The CDR3 contains 13 residues. V was pared by 4 bases and J by 4 bases, with 13 bases between. Germline V gene lookup returns CDR1 SQVTM and CDR2 ANQGSEA. The CDR3 nucleotides are TGCAGCGTTGGTGATCACAGGCGAGAGACCCAGTACTTC. Encoded protein: CSVGDHRRETQYF.

CDR3 loop: CASQGTSQETQYF. In nucleotides, the CDR3 is TGTGCCAGCCAGGGGACTAGCCAAGAGACCCAGTACTTC. The chain carries TRBV6-5 and TRBJ2-5, with 8 nucleotides matching TRBD2. The germline V gene encodes CDR1 MNHEY and CDR2 SVGAGI. V dropped 8 bases and J dropped 1; count of bases not matched to a gene: 3. This CDR3 has 13 amino acids.

The chain recombines TRBV5-6 with TRBJ1-5; weak D call: TRBD1 (6 bases). V lost 3 bases, J lost 5 bases, and 9 bases lay in between. Germline V gene sequence: CDR1 SGHDT, CDR2 YYEEEE. The CDR3 runs 13 residues. Here the CDR3 reads CASSWGHDQPQHF. CDR3 nucleotide sequence: TGTGCCAGCAGCTGGGGACACGATCAGCCCCAGCATTTT.

The rearrangement uses TRBV19 and TRBJ1-4, with 9 bases aligning to TRBD1. CDR1 and CDR2 (germline): LNHDA, SQIVND (reference sequence). The CDR3 totals 14 residues. After removal of 4 bases from V and 8 bases from J, the junction contained 5 bases not matched to a gene. The CDR3 loop reads CASSTPGQGEKLFF. Here the CDR3 DNA reads TGTGCCAGTAGTACACCGGGACAGGGAGAAAAACTGTTTTTT. Based on the CDR3 plus reference TRBV19 and TRBJ1-4, the full variable domain is DGGITQSPKYLFRKEGQNVTLSCEQNLNHDAMYWYRQDPGQGLRLIYYSQIVNDFQKGDIAEGYSVSREKKESFPLTVTSAQKNPTAFYLCASSTPGQGEKLFFGSGTQLSVL.

The chain uses TRBV5-6 and TRBJ2-1; D possibly corresponds to TRBD2 (6 bases). Germline CDR1 SGHDT, CDR2 YYEEEE. Trimming removed 1 base from V and 2 bases from J, with 10 bases in between. The CDR3 contains 15 residues. The CDR3 region is CASSLRRAPYNEQFF. In DNA form, the CDR3 reads TGTGCCAGCAGCTTGAGGAGGGCACCCTACAATGAGCAGTTCTTC.

This clone appeared once. V is TRBV9 and J is TRBJ1-1; no definite D call. Germline-derived CDR1 and CDR2 are SGDLS and YYNGEE. The V and J ends lost 2 bases and 1 base respectively, with 12 bases between them. The CDR3 runs 15 residues. The CDR3 here is CASSVGSRKNTEAFF. Here the CDR3 DNA reads TGTGCCAGCAGCGTCGGGAGCCGTAAGAACACTGAAGCTTTCTTT.

This rearrangement joins TRBV19 to TRBJ2-1, with D unresolved. Germline V gene sequence: CDR1 LNHDA, CDR2 SQIVND (reference sequence). The CDR3 extends over 15 amino acids. V was shortened by 6 bases and J by 0 bases, with 12 bases between the two germline ends. CDR3 nucleotides: TGTGCCAGTAGCCCCCTCTCTAGCTCCTACAATGAGCAGTTCTTC. Encoded protein: CASSPLSSSYNEQFF.

V and J are TRBV9 and TRBJ1-4, with a possible D match to TRBD1 (5 bases). This CDR3 is built from 13 residues. V was trimmed by 7 bases and J by 2 bases, leaving 9 bases between them. The germline V gene has CDR1 SGDLS and CDR2 YYNGEE. CDR3 loop: CASQRGTNEKLFF. The CDR3 nucleotides are TGTGCCAGCCAAAGGGGCACTAATGAAAAACTGTTTTTT. Full variable domain (outside the CDR3, taken from reference TRBV9 and TRBJ1-4): DSGVTQTPKHLITATGQRVTLRCSPRSGDLSVYWYQQSLDQGLQFLIQYYNGEERAKGNILERFSAQQFPDLHSELNLSSLELGDSALYFCASQRGTNEKLFFGSGTQLSVL.

This clone was seen a few times. This chain uses TRBV2 with TRBJ1-1, with D unresolved. CDR3 size: 12 residues. In germline, CDR1 is SNHLY, CDR2 FYNNEI. Trimming removed 10 bases at V and 5 bases at J, with 14 bases between. Written as DNA, the CDR3 is TGTGCCAACAGAGCTCAATGGACTGAAGCTTTCTTT. This encodes CANRAQWTEAFF. Filled out from reference TRBV2 and TRBJ1-1, the complete variable domain reads EPEVTQTPSHQVTQMGQEVILRCVPISNHLYFYWYRQILGQKVEFLVSFYNNEISEKSEIFDDQFSVERPDGSNFTLKIRSTKLEDSAMYFCANRAQWTEAFFGQGTRLTVV.

The J gene is TRBJ2-5, the V gene TRBV19; D unclear. The CDR3 length is 14 residues. V lost 0 bases, J lost 4 bases, and 9 bases lay in between. Germline CDR1 LNHDA, CDR2 SQIVND (reference sequence). The chain's CDR3 is CASSIDISAETQYF. The CDR3, as DNA: TGTGCCAGTAGTATAGATATCAGTGCAGAGACCCAGTACTTC.

The chain joins TRBV28 to TRBJ2-7; 15 nucleotides agree with TRBD2. The junction had 13 bases not matched to a gene; V was cut back by 7 bases and J by 3 bases. Germline CDR1 and CDR2: MDHEN and SYDVKM. This CDR3 comprises 18 residues. Written as DNA, the CDR3 is TGTGCCAGCACCCCCCCGGGACTAGCGGGGGGAGGGCTCTACGAGCAGTACTTC. It translates to CASTPPGLAGGGLYEQYF.

This chain links TRBV11-2 with TRBJ2-5, with 10 bases aligning to TRBD2. The J call could be wrong; TRBJ2-7 is a better fit for the DNA end. The CDR3 sequence is 16 residues long. Germline V lookup: CDR1 SGHAT, CDR2 FQNNGV. The CDR3 sequence: CASSLGLAGATYEQYF. As DNA, the CDR3 is TGTGCCAGCAGCTTAGGACTAGCGGGTGCAACCTACGAGCAGTACTTC.

In this sample, this clone turned up a few times. V is TRBV19 and J is TRBJ1-3; D perhaps matches TRBD1 (5 bases). V lost 6 bases to trimming and J lost 2 bases, with 14 bases between them. Germline CDR1 reads LNHDA; CDR2 reads SQIVND (reference sequence). CDR3 length: 15 amino acids. CDR3 coding DNA: TGTGCCAGTAGACCCGCAGGGCGTACTGGAAACACCATATATTTT. Translated, it gives CASRPAGRTGNTIYF.

In its sample, this clone was seen a few times. V usage is TRBV6-6 and J usage is TRBJ2-1; unclear D gene. Germline lookup yields CDR1 MNHNY and CDR2 SVGAGI (reference sequence). V shed 2 bases and J shed 8 bases, with 13 bases lying between them. The CDR3 is 14 residues long. CDR3 in DNA: TGTGCCAGCAGTTACGCCATCCGCGTCGATGAGCAGTTCTTC. This sequence encodes CASSYAIRVDEQFF.